The entry that follows covers one T cell receptor beta chain sequence. This clonotype has at least ten counts. Its binding antigen is unknown. The record has no base qualities; no much larger clone is one base away. This record comes from a study of T cell repertoires in cytomegalovirus infection (dated by TCRdb to between 2018 and 2021). Turning to the overall study: Donor HLA type was relevant to the analysis, as public TCR beta signatures indicated carriage of CMV infection together with the matching HLA type.

The CDR3 measures 11 amino acids from cysteine to phenylalanine. CDR3 DNA only is kept here, 33 bases in frame from base 1. Looking up the germline V gene (reference sequence) yields CDR1 DFQATT and CDR2 SNEGSKA. Points the paper makes about the study in general: In both this cohort and an independent cohort of under 450 donors, the cumulative frequency of public TCR beta family members distinguished carriers of CMV infection plus the relevant HLA type. The ex vivo response was dominated by HLA-C-restricted CMV-specific TCR beta clonotypes, which also provided the single most frequent clonotype in two of eight donors.

Sequencing instrument: Illumina HiSeq 1500. TCRdb applied fastp at Q25 and MiXCR to the public reads, then kept only in-frame beta chains. Records with the same CDR3 protein are collapsed into one entry carrying the most frequent genes and DNA. The sample yields approximately 140,000 distinct CDR3 sequences; roughly 6% were counted once. About a sixth of the sample is in the top ten clones. This chain is built from TRBV20-1 and TRBJ2-1, with TRBD2 as a weak D call on 6 bases. Sequencing input: PBMCs. This receptor was identified in a human donor in good health (CMV status not recorded). Some clones in this sample may be carry-over from other donors' samples. The CDR3 protein: CSGGSYNEQFF. In nucleotides, the sequence is TGCAGCGGGGGTTCCTACAATGAGCAGTTCTTC.